This T cell receptor (beta chain) was identified during a study of early T cells in non-severe SARS-CoV-2 infection. About the study: Chains from this unsorted whole-blood bulk RNA could not be paired. Study findings and constraints: Anti-spike CD8 responses were favored in VDJdb matching, and private and CD4 specificities were missed.

Ten or more counts support this clonotype. The antigen is not known. J was trimmed by 1 base and V by 6 bases; bases with no gene match: 3. The length of the CDR3 is 14 residues. Germline lookup yields CDR1 MDHEN and CDR2 SYDVKM. The TCR library protocol was used to attach unique molecular identifiers. These identifiers were attached to individual cDNA molecules. TCRdb reprocessed the 5' RACE reads via MiXCR and lists one record per CDR3 protein. The sample lists tens of thousands of distinct CDR3 sequences; more than 12% were seen once. The genes are TRBV28 and TRBJ2-5, with 9 bases aligning to TRBD2. This sequence was found in an adult who was a healthcare worker with PCR-confirmed SARS-CoV-2 infection or an uninfected control (not recorded which). Specimen: whole blood. The CDR3 sequence: CASRPGLAQETQYF. As DNA, the CDR3 is TGTGCCAGCAGGCCGGGACTAGCCCAAGAGACCCAGTACTTC.